This entry lists 20 T cell receptor beta chains sequenced from one sample in a study of CD8 T cells in Susac syndrome. An amount of RNA that ranged from roughly 0.5 to 1 ug was reverse transcribed with random hexamers. TCRdb ran MiXCR on the immunoSEQ multiplex PCR reads and lists one entry per CDR3 protein. The sample includes over 65,000 distinct CDR3 sequences, approximately 94% of them seen just once. Specimen: CD4+ T cells from PBMCs. All receptors derive from a human donor with Susac syndrome.

The CDR3, as DNA: TGTGCCTGGAGTGCACGACCGAACACTGAAGCTTTCTTT. This translates into CAWSARPNTEAFF. This chain links TRBV30 with TRBJ1-1; D gene unclear. The CDR3 is made up of 13 amino acids. Deletions cut 1 base from V and 1 base from J, with 7 bases between. Germline CDR1 is GTSNPN and CDR2 is SVGIG (reference sequence). Combining the CDR3 with reference TRBV30 and TRBJ1-1 gives the whole variable domain SQTIHQWPATLVQPVGSPLSLECTVEGTSNPNLYWYRQAAGRGLQLLFYSVGIGQISSEVPQNLSASRPQDRQFILSSKKLLLSDSGFYLCAWSARPNTEAFFGQGTRLTVV.

This chain links TRBV6-2 or TRBV6-3 with TRBJ1-5; D is perhaps TRBD1 (5 bases). The V gene's germline CDR1 is MNHEY and CDR2 SVGEGT. The ends were cut back, 1 base at V and 5 bases at J, with 9 bases in the middle. The CDR3 runs 14 residues. The CDR3 nucleotides are TGTGCCAGCAGTTACTTGCAGGGACATCAGCCCCAGCATTTT. Amino acid sequence: CASSYLQGHQPQHF.

In DNA form, the CDR3 reads TGTGCCATCAGTGAGTCCACAGCAAATCAGCCCCAGCATTTT. Translated: CAISESTANQPQHF. This sequence joins TRBV10-3 and TRBJ1-5, with unresolved D. V lost 0 bases, J lost 4 bases, and 7 bases lay in between. This CDR3 contains 14 residues. CDR1 and CDR2 (germline): ENHRY, SYGVKD.

The rearrangement uses TRBV5-4 and TRBJ2-4, with a possible D match to TRBD1 (8 bases). V was trimmed by 4 bases and J by 6 bases, leaving 14 bases between them. Germline V gene lookup returns CDR1 SGHNT and CDR2 YYREEE (reference sequence). The CDR3 covers 14 residues. The CDR3 reads CASSTYRGGNIQYF. The CDR3 DNA reads TGTGCCAGCAGCACCTACAGGGGGGGAAACATTCAGTACTTC.

The CDR3 nucleotides are TGTGCCAGCAGCCGGGACAGGGTTCGAGAGCAGTACTTC. Translating it yields CASSRDRVREQYF. The genes are TRBV28 and TRBJ2-7; 9 bases are a match to TRBD1. Germline trimming cut 6 bases from V and 7 bases from J; bases unmatched to any gene: 7. The CDR3 has 13 amino acids. Germline assignment: CDR1 MDHEN and CDR2 SYDVKM. The full variable domain, rest sourced from reference TRBV28 and TRBJ2-7, is DVKVTQSSRYLVKRTGEKVFLECVQDMDHENMFWYRQDPGLGLRLIYFSYDVKMKEKGDIPEGYSVSREKKERFSLILESASTNQTSMYLCASSRDRVREQYFGPGTRLTVT.

The CDR3 bases are TGTGCCAGCAGCCAAGTCGATGGGCTACAACTGTTTTTT. This codes for CASSQVDGLQLFF. The chain carries TRBV14 and TRBJ1-4; D ambiguous. Germline V CDR1 and CDR2: SGHDN, FVKESK. This CDR3 comprises 13 residues. The ends were cut back, 1 base at V and 12 bases at J, with 12 bases in the middle.

For the CDR3, the DNA is TGTGCCAGCTTCTGGACAGGCGCTTACTACAATGAGCAGTTCTTC. It yields the protein CASFWTGAYYNEQFF. The chain uses TRBV6-6 and TRBJ2-1; 7 bases map to TRBD1. The germline CDR1 and CDR2 sequences are MNHNY and SVGAGI (reference sequence). The J segment lost 3 bases and the V segment lost 8 bases, leaving 10 bases of the junction unmatched. The CDR3 sequence is 15 residues long.

This chain connects TRBV7-2 to TRBJ2-1; D unclear. Germline V gene sequence: CDR1 SGHTA, CDR2 FQGNSA. The CDR3 sequence is 18 residues long. V was trimmed by 2 bases and J by 6 bases, leaving 23 bases between them. CDR3 region: CASSLRKRRLQLFNEQFF. CDR3 sequence (DNA): TGTGCCAGCAGCTTACGCAAGAGACGTCTACAATTATTCAATGAGCAGTTCTTC.

This chain joins TRBV2 and TRBJ2-2; 7 bases are shared with TRBD2. The CDR3 consists of 15 residues. Per the germline V gene, CDR1 is SNHLY and CDR2 is FYNNEI. After removal of 4 bases from V and 2 bases from J, the junction contained 4 bases not matched to a gene. The CDR3 nucleotides read TGTGCCAGCAGTGTTGAGCGGGGCAACACCGGGGAGCTGTTTTTT. This codes for CASSVERGNTGELFF.

The V and J genes are TRBV15 and TRBJ2-1; 14 bases match TRBD2. Per germline, CDR1 LNHNV and CDR2 YYDKDF (reference sequence). V was pared by 7 bases and J by 9 bases, with 2 bases of the junction left unmatched. The CDR3 totals 13 residues. This CDR3 reads CATTTSGRGEQFF. Written as DNA, the CDR3 is TGTGCCACCACGACTAGCGGGAGGGGTGAGCAGTTCTTC.

The V gene is TRBV29-1, the J gene TRBJ2-7; possibly TRBD1 for D (5 bases). Germline CDR1 and CDR2: SQVTM and ANQGSEA. The CDR3 runs to 12 residues. Deletions cut 4 bases from V and 4 bases from J, with 11 bases between. This chain's CDR3 is CSVGGLFYEQYF. As DNA, the CDR3 is TGCAGCGTTGGGGGCCTATTTTACGAGCAGTACTTC.

CDR3 protein: CSATSGHNQPQHF. The CDR3 bases are TGCAGTGCTACCTCGGGGCACAATCAGCCCCAGCATTTT. This rearrangement joins TRBV20-1 to TRBJ1-5; D is perhaps TRBD1 (5 bases). Trimming shortened V by 4 bases and J by 3 bases, and 10 bases separated the two germline ends. This CDR3 is built from 13 residues. Germline-derived CDR1 and CDR2 are DFQATT and SNEGSKA (reference sequence).

This clonotype was seen a handful of times. The V call is TRBV4-2, the J call TRBJ1-2, with a weak D call TRBD1 (5 bases). Trimming took 2 bases from V and 5 from J, leaving 9 bases between them. Germline CDR1 and CDR2: LGHNA and YNFKEQ. The CDR3 length is 13 residues. CDR3 in amino acids: CASSQRDGYGYTF. Here the CDR3 DNA reads TGTGCCAGCAGCCAAAGGGACGGGTATGGCTACACCTTC.

DNA for the CDR3: TGTGCCAGCAGGGGACAGACAGACACCGGGGAGCTGTTTTTT. Amino acid sequence: CASRGQTDTGELFF. The genes are TRBV2 and TRBJ2-2, with 7 positions matching TRBD1. This CDR3 is 14 amino acids long. Germline CDR1 SNHLY, CDR2 FYNNEI. V gave up 6 bases and J gave up 3 bases; unmatched junction bases: 4.

The chain recombines TRBV7-9 with TRBJ2-3, with 7 bases that match TRBD1. Germline V lookup: CDR1 SEHNR, CDR2 FQNEAQ (reference sequence). V was pared by 0 bases and J by 3 bases, with 3 bases of the junction left unmatched. This CDR3 contains 15 residues. The CDR3 DNA reads TGTGCCAGCAGCTTAGCCCAGGGGGAGACAGATACGCAGTATTTT. It is translated as CASSLAQGETDTQYF. The full variable domain, in which reference TRBV7-9 and TRBJ2-3 provide the parts outside the CDR3, is DTGVSQNPRHKITKRGQNVTFRCDPISEHNRLYWYRQTLGQGPEFLTYFQNEAQLEKSRLLSDRFSAERPKGSFSTLEIQRTEQGDSAMYLCASSLAQGETDTQYFGPGTRLTVL.

V usage is TRBV6-2 or TRBV6-3 and J usage is TRBJ1-1; tentative D call: TRBD1 (5 bases). The CDR3 length is 14 residues. Germline lookup yields CDR1 MNHEY and CDR2 SVGEGT. V shed 7 bases and J shed 1 base, with 13 bases lying between them. CDR3: CASTNSRGNTEAFF. The DNA of the CDR3 is TGTGCCAGCACCAACTCGAGGGGGAACACTGAAGCTTTCTTT.

This clonotype has a single count. The rearrangement uses TRBV28 and TRBJ1-2, with 7 bases lining up with TRBD1. V lost 10 bases, J lost 0 bases, and 14 bases stayed unmatched. The V gene's germline CDR1 is MDHEN and CDR2 SYDVKM. The CDR3 totals 16 residues. The CDR3 reads CAIKGTETSSNYGYTF. The CDR3 DNA follows: TGTGCCATCAAGGGGACAGAGACTAGTTCTAACTATGGCTACACCTTC.

This clonotype appeared once. V usage is TRBV10-3 and J usage is TRBJ1-6, with TRBD1 matching 7 bases. This CDR3 spans 14 amino acids. V was pared by 3 bases and J by 6 bases, with 2 bases of the junction left unmatched. Per the germline V gene, CDR1 is ENHRY and CDR2 is SYGVKD. CDR3 in DNA: TGTGCCATCAGTGAAGGGACAGCTAATTCACCCCTCCACTTT. Protein product: CAISEGTANSPLHF.

J is TRBJ2-1 and V is TRBV3-1; perhaps D is TRBD1 or TRBD2 (7 bases each). Germline CDR1 is LGHDT and CDR2 is YNNKEL (reference sequence). The CDR3 loop spans 14 amino acids. Trimming stripped 1 base from V and 10 bases from J, with 14 bases between. CDR3 protein: CASSQAPGGAEQFF. The CDR3 DNA follows: TGTGCCAGCAGCCAAGCACCAGGGGGGGCAGAGCAGTTCTTC.

This chain connects TRBV5-4 to TRBJ2-5, with 7 bases lining up with TRBD2. The V gene's germline CDR1 is SGHNT and CDR2 YYREEE (reference sequence). CDR3 size: 14 residues. Trimming took 2 bases from V and 10 from J; bases not matched to a gene: 11. As DNA, the CDR3 is TGTGCCAGCAGCTTTGGCGGCGGGAGCTATGACCAGTACTTC. It translates to CASSFGGGSYDQYF. Full variable domain (outside the CDR3, taken from reference TRBV5-4 and TRBJ2-5): ETGVTQSPTHLIKTRGQQVTLRCSSQSGHNTVSWYQQALGQGPQFIFQYYREEENGRGNFPPRFSGLQFPNYSSELNVNALELDDSALYLCASSFGGGSYDQYFGPGTRLLVL.